This is a list of T cell receptor beta chains from one sample in a study of cytomegalovirus exposure and HLA in healthy donors. TCRdb's copy holds only in-frame clones and misses some; the assay was immunoSEQ multiplex PCR. The sample contains roughly 150,000 clones, 76% of which appear only once. Source material: PBMCs. The receptors stem from a male donor in good health and CMV-seronegative. CDR3s include the opening cysteine and the closing phenylalanine or tryptophan.

TRBJ2-1	TRBV19	CASSSRGQVDGSGRNEQFF
TRBJ1-1	TRBV6-5	CASSRTGGTEAFF
TRBJ1-1	TRBV5-1	CASSMTGGGNTEAFF
TRBJ2-6	TRBV5-1	CASSLSGEGANVLTF
TRBJ2-7	TRBV19	CASTPRQGIYEQYF
TRBJ1-1	TRBV18	CATTSSGGTEAFF
TRBJ1-4	TRBV18	CASSPRQFNEKLFF
TRBJ1-5	TRBV18	CASSPDRTNQPQHF
TRBJ1-4	TRBV4-1	CASSQALGGEKLFF
TRBJ2-1	TRBV5-4	CASSLELAGTDNEQFF
TRBJ2-1	TRBV6-5	CASSYSAGAEGEQFF
TRBJ2-7	TRBV19	CANYGRGSYEQYF
TRBJ2-3	TRBV15	CATSRSGIIDTQYF
TRBJ2-7	TRBV6-4	CASSPTGNSYEQYF